This TCR beta chain was identified in a study of shared clonotypes between healthy human individuals. Overall study: The study used three CD4 naive, three CD4 memory, two CD8 naive and one CD8 memory plate per donor.

Clones were read by immunoSEQ multiplex PCR, and TCRdb kept only the in-frame ones, dropping some. This sample carries around 600,000 clones, 97% of them seen once, and the ten largest clones take 0.055% to 0.07%. Input material: naive CD4+ T cells sorted from blood. The sample's subset: CD45RA+ positively selected. This TCR derives from a woman younger than 45 in good health.

This chain's CDR3 is CAISVSQGLYGYTF. The CDR3 bases are TGTGCCATCAGTGTTTCTCAGGGGCTATATGGCTACACCTTC. The rearrangement links TRBV10-3 to TRBJ1-2; D perhaps matches TRBD1 (6 bases). The CDR3 consists of 14 residues. Trimming cost V 4 bases and J 5 bases, with 14 bases left between them. Germline CDR1 ENHRY, CDR2 SYGVKD.